This TCR beta chain emerged from a study of shared clonotypes between healthy human individuals (dated by TCRdb to 2020 to 2022). Concerning the study at large: The cohort comprised a couple of women and a few men aged 18 to 49 years. Blood TCR repertoires of several healthy adults were deeply sequenced to estimate repertoire size and the extent of clonotype sharing between individuals. Libraries were prepared and TCR repertoires were sequenced by different laboratories using diverse techniques, in order to increase sequencing depth and limit assay-specific biases. Per donor, three plates each were used for CD4 naive and CD4 memory, two for CD8 naive, and one for CD8 memory. Each donor's leukapheresis produced roughly between roughly 0.94 and 9.5 billion PBMCs.

Donors were healthy HIV-negative adults with no recently reported acute infections or vaccinations. Every donor was a Caucasian adult residing in Nashville, Tennessee, USA. CD4+ T cells were enriched by magnetic negative selection; naive cells were then positively selected on CD45RA, and the negative fraction formed the memory subset. Blood was obtained by leukapheresis, after which PBMCs were separated by Ficoll-Histopaque density gradient centrifugation and cryopreserved in liquid nitrogen vapor phase. Analytical flow cytometry was used to check the purity and quantity of every magnetically sorted T cell population. From each sorted fraction, genomic DNA was isolated and quantified by UV absorbance on a Nanodrop 2000c. TCR CDR3 regions were amplified from genomic DNA by multiplex PCR using the deep immunoSEQ assay. Genomic DNA extracted from each cell subset was distributed evenly over all wells of several immunoSEQ 96-well plates, and each plate served as one replicate. For sorted subsets, around 0.2 ug of genomic DNA, equivalent to roughly 30,000 T cell genomes, went into each replicate PCR. Purified libraries were measured with a Qubit 3.0 fluorometer, size-checked on a Bioanalyzer 2100, and measured again with the KAPA Library Quantification kit. Every immunoSEQ 96-well plate was sequenced on a separate single-read 150-cycle Illumina NextSeq 550 flow cell. As for the original processing: Because the immunoSEQ output held only junctional sequences and lacked quality scores, the filtering could not match the filtering applied to full-length reads. Sequences were annotated with PyIR, a Python wrapper for IgBLAST v1.9, using IMGT germline references to assign V/J genes and CDR3. Any read was removed if the V/J assignment was weak (E-value above 1e-6), the CDR3 was missing, or the read contained stop codons, out-of-frame junctions, or ambiguous translated residues. V3J clonotypes were defined as sequences sharing an identical inferred V gene, J gene, and CDR3 amino acid sequence. Percentage overlap between repertoires was calculated by dividing the number of shared unique clonotypes by the size of the smaller repertoire. RTK rarefaction, the Chao1 estimator, and Recon v2.1 estimates of unobserved clonotypes were used to assess repertoire richness. Generation probabilities for all TCRbeta clonotypes obtained by the gDNA method from a handful of donors were computed using OLGA. TCRdb retrieved this table from immuneACCESS and kept in-frame rearrangements only. Not all clones are present; in checked studies, unresolved V genes account for under half, and no reason is known for the remainder. V and J calls and clone size are as listed in that table; D and trimming were resolved from the DNA. Here the sample has some 1.4 million clones; around 97% occur a single time. The ten largest clones take up over 1% of the sample.

In the case of this clone: Its antigen remains undetermined. Base qualities are not provided; no much larger clone lies one nucleotide away.

Trimming costs V 2 bases and J 4 bases, and their ends lie 12 bases apart. From cysteine to phenylalanine, the CDR3 is 14 amino acids long. Just the 42-base CDR3 DNA is kept, in frame starting at base 1. From a lookup of the germline V gene, CDR1 and CDR2 are MDHEN and SYDVKM. The research as a whole found: Clonotypes shared by all four sorted-subset donors showed higher generation probabilities than non-shared clonotypes. Sharing across a handful of donors was observed for about 5% of naive CD4, less than 4% of naive CD8, 2.3% of memory CD4, and around 0.4% of memory CD8 clonotypes. Rarefaction of sorted-subset datasets indicated incomplete sequencing despite the large sequencing depth. Naive subsets generally had larger estimated clonotype richness than memory subsets. Based on pairwise subsampling, the degree of clonotype sharing among donors was expected to be affected by sequencing depth. Because the study included only a small number of donors, the genetic and exposure-history diversity represented was limited. Only blood was sampled, and tissue TCR repertoires likely differ from those in blood.

The origin of this receptor is a man aged 25-45 years in good health. The sequenced material came from naive CD4+ T cells sorted from blood. The cell subset or site label corresponds to: CD45RA+ positively selected. The V and J segments used are TRBV28 and TRBJ2-7, with no confident D gene call. CDR3 loop: CASSLILGSYEQYF. DNA sequence: TGTGCCAGCAGTTTAATACTGGGTAGTTACGAGCAGTACTTC.